This T cell receptor (beta chain) is drawn from a study of cytomegalovirus exposure and HLA in healthy donors. Use of 60 Vbeta and 13 Jbeta primers characterized the PCR. Per the authors' pipeline: Approximately 12 million of about 88 million unique TCR beta chains were shared, per a later count. Using immunoSEQ multiplex PCR, the repertoire was profiled, and TCRdb retains in-frame clones only, with some absent. V and J calls and clone size are as listed in that table; D and trimming were resolved from the DNA. The sample yields 100,000 to 150,000 clones, around 80% seen once. A word on this clone: Its antigen is not known.

Points from the study as a whole: Overall, approximately 150 TCR beta chains were annotated as cytomegalovirus-associated. There was a cluster of highly shared sequence variants that was likely a sequencing artifact. In a later analysis, at a false discovery rate of 0.05, roughly 16,000 TCR beta sequences matched HLA alleles.

Germline V gene lookup returns CDR1 SGHNT and CDR2 YENEEA. CDR3 size: 13 residues. V was pared by 1 base and J by 13 bases, with 11 bases between. Sample: PBMCs. The TCR comes from a female donor in good health and CMV-seronegative. The V and J genes are TRBV11-3 and TRBJ1-6, with no clear D. The CDR3 sequence is CASSLGSRTPLHF. CDR3 nucleotide sequence: TGTGCCAGCAGCTTAGGGAGCCGAACGCCCCTCCACTTT.